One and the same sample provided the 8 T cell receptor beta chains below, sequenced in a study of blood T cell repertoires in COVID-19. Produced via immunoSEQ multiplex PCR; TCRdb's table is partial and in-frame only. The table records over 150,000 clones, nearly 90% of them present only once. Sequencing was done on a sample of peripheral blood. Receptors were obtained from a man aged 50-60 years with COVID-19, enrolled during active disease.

CDR3 amino acids: CASSSGLEVATDTQYF. In DNA form, the CDR3 reads TGCGCCAGCAGCTCGGGACTAGAGGTGGCCACAGATACGCAGTATTTT. The rearrangement uses TRBV5-1 and TRBJ2-3, with 8 nucleotides matching TRBD2. The germline gives CDR1 SGHRS, CDR2 YFSETQ. V lost 3 bases and J lost 2; bases outside the gene matches: 8. The CDR3 loop spans 16 amino acids.

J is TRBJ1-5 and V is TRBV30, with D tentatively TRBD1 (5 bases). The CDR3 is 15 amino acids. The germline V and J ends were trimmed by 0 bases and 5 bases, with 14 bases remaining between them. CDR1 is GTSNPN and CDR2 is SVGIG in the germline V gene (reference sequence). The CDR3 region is CAWSVSGGRYQPQHF. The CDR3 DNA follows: TGTGCCTGGAGTGTATCGGGGGGACGGTATCAGCCCCAGCATTTT.

CDR3 coding DNA: TGTGCCAGCAGCGTAGCGACAGGGAGAGGGACTGAAGCTTTCTTT. Its protein is CASSVATGRGTEAFF. The V and J genes are TRBV9 and TRBJ1-1; 7 bases line up with TRBD1. Germline loops: CDR1 SGDLS, CDR2 YYNGEE. Trimming removed 0 bases from V and 5 bases from J; junction bases left unmatched: 7. The CDR3 contains 15 residues.

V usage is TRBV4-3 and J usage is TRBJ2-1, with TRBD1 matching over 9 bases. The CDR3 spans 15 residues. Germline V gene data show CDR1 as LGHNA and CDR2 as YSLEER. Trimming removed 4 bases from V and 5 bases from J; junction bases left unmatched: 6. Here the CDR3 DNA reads TGCGCCAGCAGCCCGGGGGACAGGGTGGACAATGAGCAGTTCTTC. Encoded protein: CASSPGDRVDNEQFF.

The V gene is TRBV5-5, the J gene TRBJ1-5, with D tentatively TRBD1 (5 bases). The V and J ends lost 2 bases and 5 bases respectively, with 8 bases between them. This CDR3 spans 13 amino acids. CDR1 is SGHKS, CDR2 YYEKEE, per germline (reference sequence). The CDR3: CASSFLGDQPQHF. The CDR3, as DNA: TGTGCCAGCAGCTTTTTAGGGGATCAGCCCCAGCATTTT.

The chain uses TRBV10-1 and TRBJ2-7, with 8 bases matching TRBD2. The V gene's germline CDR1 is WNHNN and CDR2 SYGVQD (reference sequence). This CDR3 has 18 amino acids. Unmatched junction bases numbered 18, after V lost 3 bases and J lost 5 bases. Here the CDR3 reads CASSDPEDKRESKNEQYF. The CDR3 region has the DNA TGCGCCAGCAGTGACCCTGAGGATAAGCGGGAGTCAAAGAACGAGCAGTACTTC.

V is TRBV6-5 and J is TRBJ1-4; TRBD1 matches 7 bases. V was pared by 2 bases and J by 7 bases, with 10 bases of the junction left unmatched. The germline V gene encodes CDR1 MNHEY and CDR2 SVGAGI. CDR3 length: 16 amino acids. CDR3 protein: CASSYTTTGRGEKLFF. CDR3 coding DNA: TGTGCCAGCAGTTACACCACGACAGGGAGAGGTGAAAAACTGTTTTTT.

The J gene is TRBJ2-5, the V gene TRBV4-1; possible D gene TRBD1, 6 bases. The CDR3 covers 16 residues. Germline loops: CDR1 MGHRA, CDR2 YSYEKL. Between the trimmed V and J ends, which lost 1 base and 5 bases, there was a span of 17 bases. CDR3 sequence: CASSQVQGGVRETQYF. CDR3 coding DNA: TGCGCCAGCAGCCAAGTTCAAGGGGGTGTCCGGGAGACCCAGTACTTC.